Only a few counts were recorded for the clone carrying this TCR beta chain. Generated by immunoSEQ multiplex PCR, the TCRdb table keeps only in-frame clones and is missing some. The sample has 200,000 to 250,000 clones, around 82% seen once. This sample was taken from a study of blood T cell repertoires in COVID-19. Germline CDR1 is SGHRS and CDR2 is YFSETQ. This CDR3 is built from 17 residues. V lost 4 bases, J lost 2 bases, and 9 bases stayed unmatched. This sequence joins TRBV5-1 and TRBJ2-3, with 11 bases lining up with TRBD2. The sequenced sample was peripheral blood. The TCR comes from a woman aged 70-85 years with acute or convalescent COVID-19. The CDR3 loop is CASSRLAGGAPTDTQYF. CDR3 bases: TGCGCCAGCAGCCGTTTAGCGGGGGGGGCCCCCACAGATACGCAGTATTTT.